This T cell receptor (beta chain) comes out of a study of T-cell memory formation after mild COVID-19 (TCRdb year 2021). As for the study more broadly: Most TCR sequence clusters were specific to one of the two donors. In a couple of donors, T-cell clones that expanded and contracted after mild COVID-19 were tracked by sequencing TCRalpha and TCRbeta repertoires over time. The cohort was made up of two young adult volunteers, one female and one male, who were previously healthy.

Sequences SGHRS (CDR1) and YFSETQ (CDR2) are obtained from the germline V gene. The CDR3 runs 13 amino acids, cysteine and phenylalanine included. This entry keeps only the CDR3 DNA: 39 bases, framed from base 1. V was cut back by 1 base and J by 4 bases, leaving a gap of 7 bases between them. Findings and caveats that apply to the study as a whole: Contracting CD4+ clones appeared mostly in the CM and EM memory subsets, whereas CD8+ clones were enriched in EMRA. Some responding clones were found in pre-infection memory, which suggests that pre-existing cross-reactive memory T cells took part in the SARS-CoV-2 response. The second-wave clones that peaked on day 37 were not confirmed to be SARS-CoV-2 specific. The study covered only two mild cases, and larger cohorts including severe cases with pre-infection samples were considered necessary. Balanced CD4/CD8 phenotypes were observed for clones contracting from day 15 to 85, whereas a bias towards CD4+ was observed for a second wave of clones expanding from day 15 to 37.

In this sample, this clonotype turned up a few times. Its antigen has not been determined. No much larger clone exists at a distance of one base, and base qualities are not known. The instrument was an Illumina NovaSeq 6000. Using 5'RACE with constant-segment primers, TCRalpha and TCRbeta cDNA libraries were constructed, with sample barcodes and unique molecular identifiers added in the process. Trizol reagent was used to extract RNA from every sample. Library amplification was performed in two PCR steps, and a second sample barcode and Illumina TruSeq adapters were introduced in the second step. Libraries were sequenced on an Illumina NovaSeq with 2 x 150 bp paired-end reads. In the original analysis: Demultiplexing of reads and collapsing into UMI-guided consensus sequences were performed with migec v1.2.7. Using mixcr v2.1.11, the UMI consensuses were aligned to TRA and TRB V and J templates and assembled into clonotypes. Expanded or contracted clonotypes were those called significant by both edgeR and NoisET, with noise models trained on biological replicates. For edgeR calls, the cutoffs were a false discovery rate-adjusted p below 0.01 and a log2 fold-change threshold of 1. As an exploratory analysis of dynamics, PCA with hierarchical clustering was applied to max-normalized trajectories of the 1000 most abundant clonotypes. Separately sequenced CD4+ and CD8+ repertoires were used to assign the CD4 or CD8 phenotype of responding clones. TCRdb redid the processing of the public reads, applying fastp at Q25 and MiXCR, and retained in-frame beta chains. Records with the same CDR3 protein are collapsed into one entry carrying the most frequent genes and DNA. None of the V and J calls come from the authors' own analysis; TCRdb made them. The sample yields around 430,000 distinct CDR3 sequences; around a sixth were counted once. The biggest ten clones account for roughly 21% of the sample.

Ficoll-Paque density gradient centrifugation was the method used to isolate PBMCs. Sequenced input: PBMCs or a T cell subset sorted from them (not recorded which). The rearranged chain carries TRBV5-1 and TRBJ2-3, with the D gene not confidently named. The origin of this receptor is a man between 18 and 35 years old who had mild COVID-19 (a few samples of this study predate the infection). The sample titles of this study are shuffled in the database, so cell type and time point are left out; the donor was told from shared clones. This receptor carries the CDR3 CASSLQRPDTQYF. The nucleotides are TGCGCCAGCAGCTTGCAGCGTCCAGATACGCAGTATTTT.